Described below is a single T cell receptor beta chain sequence and its context. The data were taken from a study of technical replicates of blood from several donors. Germline V gene sequence: CDR1 MDHEN, CDR2 SYDVKM. The CDR3 has 15 residues. Germline trimming cut 6 bases from V and 5 bases from J; bases unmatched to any gene: 4. The assay was immunoSEQ multiplex PCR, and TCRdb's table has in-frame clones only and misses some. The table shows approximately 81,000 clones, with around 96% occurring only once. Input material: T cells isolated from PBMCs. V gene TRBV28 combines with J gene TRBJ2-1, with 13 bases that match TRBD2. The TCR originated in a human donor in good health. The CDR3 DNA reads as TGTGCCAGCAGATACGGGACTAGCGGGAACAATGAGCAGTTCTTC. Translating gives CASRYGTSGNNEQFF.